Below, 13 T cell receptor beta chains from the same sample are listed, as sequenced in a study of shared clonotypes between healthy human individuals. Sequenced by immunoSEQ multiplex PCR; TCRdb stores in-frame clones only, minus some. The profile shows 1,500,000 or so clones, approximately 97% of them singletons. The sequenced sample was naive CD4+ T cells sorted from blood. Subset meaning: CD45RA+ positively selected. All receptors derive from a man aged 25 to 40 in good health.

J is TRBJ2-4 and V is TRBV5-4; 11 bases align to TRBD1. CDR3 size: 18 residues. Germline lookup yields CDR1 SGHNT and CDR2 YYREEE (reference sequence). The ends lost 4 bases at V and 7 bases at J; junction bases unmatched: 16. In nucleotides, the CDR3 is TGTGCCAGCAGCCCCGGGAGGGGTGTTGGGACAGGGGGGAACATTCAGTACTTC. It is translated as CASSPGRGVGTGGNIQYF.

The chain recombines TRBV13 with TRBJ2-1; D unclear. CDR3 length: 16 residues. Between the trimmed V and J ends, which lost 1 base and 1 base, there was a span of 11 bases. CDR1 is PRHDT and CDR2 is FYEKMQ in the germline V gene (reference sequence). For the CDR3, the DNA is TGTGCCAGCAGCTTAGATCCCCAGTCATCCTACAATGAGCAGTTCTTC. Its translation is CASSLDPQSSYNEQFF. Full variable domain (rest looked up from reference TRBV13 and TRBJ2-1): AAGVIQSPRHLIKEKRETATLKCYPIPRHDTVYWYQQGPGQDPQFLISFYEKMQSDKGSIPDRFSAQQFSDYHSELNMSSLELGDSALYFCASSLDPQSSYNEQFFGPGTRLTVL.

The CDR3 DNA follows: TGTGCCAGCAGTTCCAGGGCGTTCCAGCAGCCCCAGCATTTT. This sequence encodes CASSSRAFQQPQHF. The chain employs TRBV28 and TRBJ1-5; tentative D call: TRBD1 (5 bases). Germline CDR1 reads MDHEN; CDR2 reads SYDVKM. The CDR3 has 14 residues. V was clipped by 4 bases and J by 7 bases, with 14 bases between them.

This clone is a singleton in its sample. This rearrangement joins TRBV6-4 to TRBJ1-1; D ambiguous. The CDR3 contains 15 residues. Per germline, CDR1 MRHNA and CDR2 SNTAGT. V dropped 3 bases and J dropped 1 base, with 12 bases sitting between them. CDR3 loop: CASSDRRWENTEAFF. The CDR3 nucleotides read TGTGCCAGCAGTGATCGAAGGTGGGAGAACACTGAAGCTTTCTTT.

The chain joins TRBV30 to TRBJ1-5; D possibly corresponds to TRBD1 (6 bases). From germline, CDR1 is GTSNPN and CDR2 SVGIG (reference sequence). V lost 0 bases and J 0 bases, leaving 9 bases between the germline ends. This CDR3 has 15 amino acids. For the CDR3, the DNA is TGTGCCTGGAGTGTACAGGGAGGTAGCAATCAGCCCCAGCATTTT. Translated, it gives CAWSVQGGSNQPQHF.

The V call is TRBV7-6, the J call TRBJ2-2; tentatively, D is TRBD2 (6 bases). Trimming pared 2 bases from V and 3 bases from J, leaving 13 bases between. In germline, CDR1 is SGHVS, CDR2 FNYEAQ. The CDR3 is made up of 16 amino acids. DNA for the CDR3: TGTGCCAGCAGCTTAAAGTCGGCGGGGCACACCGGGGAGCTGTTTTTT. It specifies CASSLKSAGHTGELFF.

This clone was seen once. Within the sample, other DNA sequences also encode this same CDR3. The CDR3 sequence: CASSEFYEQYF. The CDR3 bases are TGTGCCAGCAGCGAGTTCTACGAGCAGTACTTC. The chain employs TRBV2 and TRBJ2-7; no clear D. V was clipped by 6 bases and J by 3 bases, with 6 bases between them. CDR3 length: 11 amino acids. In germline, CDR1 is SNHLY, CDR2 FYNNEI.

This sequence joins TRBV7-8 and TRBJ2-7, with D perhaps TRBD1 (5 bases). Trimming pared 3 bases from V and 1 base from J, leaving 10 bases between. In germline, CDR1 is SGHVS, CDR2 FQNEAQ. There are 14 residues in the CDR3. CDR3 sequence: CASSFDSLSYEQYF. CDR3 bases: TGTGCCAGCAGCTTCGACAGTCTATCCTACGAGCAGTACTTC.

The CDR3 spells CASSQGGASIHEQFF. CDR3 coding DNA: TGCGCCAGCAGCCAAGGGGGGGCAAGCATACATGAGCAGTTCTTC. The chain employs TRBV4-3 and TRBJ2-1; D may correspond to TRBD1 or TRBD2 (6 bases each). Trimming shortened V by 1 base and J by 8 bases, and 15 bases separated the two germline ends. This CDR3 contains 15 residues. The V gene's germline CDR1 is LGHNA and CDR2 YSLEER.

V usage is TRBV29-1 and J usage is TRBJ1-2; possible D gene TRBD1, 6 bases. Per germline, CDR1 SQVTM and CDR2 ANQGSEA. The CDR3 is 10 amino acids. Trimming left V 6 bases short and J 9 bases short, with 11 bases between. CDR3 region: CSVEGESYTF. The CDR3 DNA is TGCAGCGTCGAGGGGGAGAGCTACACCTTC.

The CDR3 sequence is CASSSERGGPYGYTF. In DNA, the CDR3 is TGTGCCAGCAGCTCCGAAAGGGGGGGTCCGTATGGCTACACCTTC. V gene TRBV7-2 combines with J gene TRBJ1-2, with a tentative D call TRBD1 (6 bases). The CDR3 is 15 residues long. Germline CDR1 and CDR2: SGHTA and FQGNSA. V was trimmed by 4 bases and J by 5 bases, leaving 17 bases between them.

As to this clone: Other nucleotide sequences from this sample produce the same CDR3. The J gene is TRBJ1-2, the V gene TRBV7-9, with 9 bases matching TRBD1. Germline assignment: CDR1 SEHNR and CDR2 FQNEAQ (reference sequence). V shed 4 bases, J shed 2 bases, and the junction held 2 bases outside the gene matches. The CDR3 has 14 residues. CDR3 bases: TGTGCCAGCAGCTCCGGGACAGGGAACTATGGCTACACCTTC. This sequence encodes CASSSGTGNYGYTF. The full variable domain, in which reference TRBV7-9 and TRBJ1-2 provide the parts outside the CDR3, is DTGVSQNPRHKITKRGQNVTFRCDPISEHNRLYWYRQTLGQGPEFLTYFQNEAQLEKSRLLSDRFSAERPKGSFSTLEIQRTEQGDSAMYLCASSSGTGNYGYTFGSGTRLTVV.

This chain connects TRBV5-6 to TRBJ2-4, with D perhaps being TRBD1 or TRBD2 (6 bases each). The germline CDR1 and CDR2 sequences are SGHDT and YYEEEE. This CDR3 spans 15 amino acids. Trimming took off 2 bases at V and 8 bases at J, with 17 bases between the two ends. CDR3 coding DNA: TGTGCCAGCAGCTTCGGGGGACATGTGGTATACATTCAGTACTTC. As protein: CASSFGGHVVYIQYF.